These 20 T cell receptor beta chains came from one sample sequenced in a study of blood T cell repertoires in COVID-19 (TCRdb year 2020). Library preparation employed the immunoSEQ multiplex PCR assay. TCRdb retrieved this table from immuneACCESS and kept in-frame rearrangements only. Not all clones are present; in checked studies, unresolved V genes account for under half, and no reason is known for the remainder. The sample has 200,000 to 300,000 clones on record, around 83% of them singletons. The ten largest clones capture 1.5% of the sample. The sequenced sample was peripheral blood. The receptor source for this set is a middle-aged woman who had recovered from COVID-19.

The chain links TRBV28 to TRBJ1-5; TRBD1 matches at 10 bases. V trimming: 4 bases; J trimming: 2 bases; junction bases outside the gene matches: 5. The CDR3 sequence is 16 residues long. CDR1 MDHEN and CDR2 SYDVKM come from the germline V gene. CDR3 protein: CASSSEGTGGNQPQHF. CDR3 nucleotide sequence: TGTGCCAGCAGTTCCGAAGGGACAGGGGGCAATCAGCCCCAGCATTTT.

CDR3 DNA sequence: TGTGCCAGCAGTGAATGGAAGAGGGCCTTAGACAGGAATCAGCCCCAGCATTTT. Translated: CASSEWKRALDRNQPQHF. This chain joins TRBV6-1 and TRBJ1-5; TRBD1 might be the D (6 bases). V dropped 2 bases and J dropped 4 bases, with 21 bases sitting between them. The CDR3 is 18 residues long. Looked up from germline, CDR1 is MNHNS and CDR2 is SASEGT.

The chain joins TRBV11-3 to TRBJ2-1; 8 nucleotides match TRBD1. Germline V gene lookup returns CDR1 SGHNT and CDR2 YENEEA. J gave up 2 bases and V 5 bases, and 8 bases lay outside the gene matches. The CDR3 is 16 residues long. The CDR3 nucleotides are TGTGCCAGCAGCCCGAGCGACAGGGGTACCTACAATGAGCAGTTCTTC. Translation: CASSPSDRGTYNEQFF.

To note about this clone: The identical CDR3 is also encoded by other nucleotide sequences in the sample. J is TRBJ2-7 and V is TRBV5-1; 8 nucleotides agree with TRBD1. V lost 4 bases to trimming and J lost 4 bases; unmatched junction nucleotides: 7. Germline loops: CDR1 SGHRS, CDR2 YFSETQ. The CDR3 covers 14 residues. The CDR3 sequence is CASSSGQGFYEQYF. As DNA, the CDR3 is TGCGCCAGCAGCAGCGGACAGGGTTTTTACGAGCAGTACTTC.

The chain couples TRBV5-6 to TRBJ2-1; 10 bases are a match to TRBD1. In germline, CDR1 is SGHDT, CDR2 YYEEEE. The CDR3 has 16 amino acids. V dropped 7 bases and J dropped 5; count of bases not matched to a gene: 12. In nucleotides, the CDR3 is TGTGCCAGCGTACGCCGGGGGACAGGGGTCAACAATGAGCAGTTCTTC. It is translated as CASVRRGTGVNNEQFF.

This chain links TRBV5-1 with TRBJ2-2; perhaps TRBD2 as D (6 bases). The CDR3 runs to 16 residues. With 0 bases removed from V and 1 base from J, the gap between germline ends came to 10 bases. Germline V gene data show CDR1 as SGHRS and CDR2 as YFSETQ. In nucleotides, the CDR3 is TGCGCCAGCAGCTTGGTAGGAGCGGGGAACACCGGGGAGCTGTTTTTT. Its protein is CASSLVGAGNTGELFF.

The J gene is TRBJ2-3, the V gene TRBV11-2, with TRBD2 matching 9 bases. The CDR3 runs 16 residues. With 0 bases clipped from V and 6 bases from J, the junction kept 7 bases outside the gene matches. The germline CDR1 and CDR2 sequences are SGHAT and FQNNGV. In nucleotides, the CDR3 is TGTGCCAGCAGCTTAGACGGGCGGGGGGGGGCGGATACGCAGTATTTT. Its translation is CASSLDGRGGADTQYF.

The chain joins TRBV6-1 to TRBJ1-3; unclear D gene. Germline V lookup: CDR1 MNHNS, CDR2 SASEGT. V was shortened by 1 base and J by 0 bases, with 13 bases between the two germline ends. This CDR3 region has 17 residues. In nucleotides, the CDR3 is TGTGCCAGCAGTGAAGTTGGAGGCACCTTCTCTGGAAACACCATATATTTT. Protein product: CASSEVGGTFSGNTIYF.

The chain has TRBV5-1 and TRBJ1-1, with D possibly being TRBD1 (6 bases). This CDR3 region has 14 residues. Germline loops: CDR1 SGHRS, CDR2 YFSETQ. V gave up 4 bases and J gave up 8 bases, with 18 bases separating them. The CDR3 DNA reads TGCGCCAGCAGCCCGGGCGTCCAGGGGAAGGAAGCTTTCTTT. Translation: CASSPGVQGKEAFF.

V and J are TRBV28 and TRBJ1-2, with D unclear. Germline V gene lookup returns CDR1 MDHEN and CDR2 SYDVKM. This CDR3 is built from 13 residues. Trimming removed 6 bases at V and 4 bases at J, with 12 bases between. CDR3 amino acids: CASSPLAGYGYTF. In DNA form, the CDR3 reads TGTGCCAGCAGCCCTCTGGCTGGCTATGGCTACACCTTC.

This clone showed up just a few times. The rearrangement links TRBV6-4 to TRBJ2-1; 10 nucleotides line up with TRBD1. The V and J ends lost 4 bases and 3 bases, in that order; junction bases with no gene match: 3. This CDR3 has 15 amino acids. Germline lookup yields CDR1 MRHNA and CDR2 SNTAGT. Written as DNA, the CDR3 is TGTGCCAGCAGTGCGACAGGGGGCGACTACAATGAGCAGTTCTTC. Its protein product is CASSATGGDYNEQFF.

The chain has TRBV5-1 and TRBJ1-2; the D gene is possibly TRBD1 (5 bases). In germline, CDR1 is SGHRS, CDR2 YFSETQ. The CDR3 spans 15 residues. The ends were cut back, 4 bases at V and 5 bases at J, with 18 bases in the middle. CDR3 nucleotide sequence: TGCGCCAGCAGCCCCGGGGGGGGGAATCCGTATGGCTACACCTTC. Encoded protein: CASSPGGGNPYGYTF.

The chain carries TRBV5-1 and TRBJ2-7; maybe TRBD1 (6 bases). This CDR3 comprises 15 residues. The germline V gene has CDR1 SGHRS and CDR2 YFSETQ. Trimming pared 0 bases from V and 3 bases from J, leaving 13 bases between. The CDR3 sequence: CASSLDPGVGYEQYF. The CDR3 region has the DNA TGCGCCAGCAGCTTGGATCCAGGGGTTGGCTACGAGCAGTACTTC. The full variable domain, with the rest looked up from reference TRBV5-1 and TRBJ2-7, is KAGVTQTPRYLIKTRGQQVTLSCSPISGHRSVSWYQQTPGQGLQFLFEYFSETQRNKGNFPGRFSGRQFSNSRSEMNVSTLELGDSALYLCASSLDPGVGYEQYFGPGTRLTVT.

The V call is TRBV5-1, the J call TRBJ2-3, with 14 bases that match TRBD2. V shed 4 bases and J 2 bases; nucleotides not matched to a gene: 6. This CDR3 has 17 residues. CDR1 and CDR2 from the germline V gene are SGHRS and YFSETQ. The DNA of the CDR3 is TGCGCCAGCAGCGCTCGACTAGCGGGGGGGACCACAGATACGCAGTATTTT. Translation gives CASSARLAGGTTDTQYF.

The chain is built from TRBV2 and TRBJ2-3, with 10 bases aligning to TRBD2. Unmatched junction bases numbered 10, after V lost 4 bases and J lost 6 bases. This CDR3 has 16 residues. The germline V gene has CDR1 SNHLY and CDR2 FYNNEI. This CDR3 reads CASSARAGGAVDTQYF. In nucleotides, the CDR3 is TGTGCCAGCAGTGCGAGAGCGGGGGGGGCCGTGGATACGCAGTATTTT.

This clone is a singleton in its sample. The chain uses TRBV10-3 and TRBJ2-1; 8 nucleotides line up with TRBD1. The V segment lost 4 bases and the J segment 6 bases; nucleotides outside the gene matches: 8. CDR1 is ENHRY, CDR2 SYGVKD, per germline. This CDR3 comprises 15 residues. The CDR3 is CAISGPGTGINEQFF. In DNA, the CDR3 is TGTGCCATCAGTGGGCCCGGGACAGGAATCAATGAGCAGTTCTTC.

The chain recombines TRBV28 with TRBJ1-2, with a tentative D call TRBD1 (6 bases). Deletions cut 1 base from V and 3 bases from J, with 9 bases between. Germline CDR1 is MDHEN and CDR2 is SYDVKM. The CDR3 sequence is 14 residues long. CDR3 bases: TGTGCCAGCAGTTTATTGGCAGGGGACTATGGCTACACCTTC. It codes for CASSLLAGDYGYTF.

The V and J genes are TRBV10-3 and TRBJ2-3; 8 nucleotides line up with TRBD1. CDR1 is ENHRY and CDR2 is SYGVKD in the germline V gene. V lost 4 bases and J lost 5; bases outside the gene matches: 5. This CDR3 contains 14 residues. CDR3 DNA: TGTGCCATCAGTGCATTCACAGGGGGAGATACGCAGTATTTT. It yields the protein CAISAFTGGDTQYF.

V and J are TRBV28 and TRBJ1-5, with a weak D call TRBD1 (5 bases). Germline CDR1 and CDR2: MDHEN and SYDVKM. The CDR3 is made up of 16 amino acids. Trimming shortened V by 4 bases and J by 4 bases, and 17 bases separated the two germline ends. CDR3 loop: CASSSPSGGPNQPQHF. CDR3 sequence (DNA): TGTGCCAGCAGTTCCCCCTCGGGGGGTCCGAATCAGCCCCAGCATTTT.

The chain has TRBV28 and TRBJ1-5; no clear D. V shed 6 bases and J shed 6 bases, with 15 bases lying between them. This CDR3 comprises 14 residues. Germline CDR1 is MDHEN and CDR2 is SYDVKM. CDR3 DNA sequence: TGTGCCAGCAGCGGTCTCGCGGGTAGTCAGCCCCAGCATTTT. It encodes CASSGLAGSQPQHF.